Listed below are T cell receptor beta chains from one sample, sequenced in a study of T cells in Graves' hyperthyroidism and ophthalmopathy. TCRdb fed the multiplex PCR reads into MiXCR, producing one record per CDR3 protein. The data hold fewer than 400,000 distinct CDR3 sequences, with around a sixth observed a single time. The material sequenced was blood. The receptors derive from a man aged 25 to 40 with Graves' hyperthyroidism. CDR3s include the opening cysteine and the closing phenylalanine or tryptophan. D genes are given only for firm matches. Where a row states a size, it is once, few, many or the class of an expanded clone; other rows omit it.

V gene: TRBV5-6
J gene: TRBJ2-3
D gene: .
clone size: .
CDR3 DNA: TGTGCCAGCAGCTTGTGGAGGCGGCTCACAGATACGCAGTATTTT
CDR3 protein: CASSLWRRLTDTQYF

V gene: TRBV5-1
J gene: TRBJ2-1
D gene: TRBD2
clone size: .
CDR3 DNA: TGCGCCAGCTCGAAGGTACCTAGCGGGCTCAATGAGCAGTTCTTC
CDR3 protein: CASSKVPSGLNEQFF

V gene: TRBV5-1
J gene: TRBJ2-2
D gene: TRBD1
clone size: few
CDR3 DNA: TGCGCCAGCAGCGGGACAGGGATACTTACCGGGGAGCTGTTTTTT
CDR3 protein: CASSGTGILTGELFF

V gene: TRBV6-1
J gene: TRBJ2-3
D gene: .
clone size: many
CDR3 DNA: TGTGCCAGCAGTGTCGGTCCCAGCGCAGATACGCAGTATTTT
CDR3 protein: CASSVGPSADTQYF

V gene: TRBV27
J gene: TRBJ2-5
D gene: TRBD2
clone size: .
CDR3 DNA: TGTGCCAGCAGGGGACTAGCGGGATCGAAAGAGACCCAGTACTTC
CDR3 protein: CASRGLAGSKETQYF

V gene: TRBV6-1
J gene: TRBJ2-1
D gene: .
clone size: few
CDR3 DNA: TGTGCCAGCAGTGATGTCTCTGGGGGCGGCTCCTACAATGAGCAGTTCTTC
CDR3 protein: CASSDVSGGGSYNEQFF

V gene: TRBV11-3
J gene: TRBJ2-1
D gene: .
clone size: .
CDR3 DNA: TGTGCCAGCAGCTTAGGGCTCTATAGCGGCCACAATGAGCAGTTCTTC
CDR3 protein: CASSLGLYSGHNEQFF

V gene: TRBV7-9
J gene: TRBJ1-2
D gene: .
clone size: .
CDR3 DNA: TGTGCCAGCAGCTTAGCCAGGGTGGGCCCTGACCCTGGCTACACCTTC
CDR3 protein: CASSLARVGPDPGYTF

V gene: TRBV20-1
J gene: TRBJ2-1
D gene: TRBD2
clone size: many
CDR3 DNA: TGCAGTGCTAGAAGACTAGCGGGACCAGGTGAGCAGTTCTTC
CDR3 protein: CSARRLAGPGEQFF

V gene: TRBV5-1
J gene: TRBJ2-3
D gene: .
clone size: .
CDR3 DNA: TGCGCCAGCAGCTTGGCTCTAGCCACAGATACGCAGTATTTT
CDR3 protein: CASSLALATDTQYF

V gene: TRBV19
J gene: TRBJ2-1
D gene: TRBD2
clone size: few
CDR3 DNA: TGTGCCAGTAGTCGTACGACTAGCTATGAGCAGTTCTTC
CDR3 protein: CASSRTTSYEQFF

V gene: TRBV5-1
J gene: TRBJ2-1
D gene: TRBD2
clone size: .
CDR3 DNA: TGCGCCAGCAGCGACGGGACTAGCGTTTACAATGAGCAGTTCTTC
CDR3 protein: CASSDGTSVYNEQFF

V gene: TRBV12-3/TRBV12-4
J gene: TRBJ2-1
D gene: .
clone size: many
CDR3 DNA: TGTGCCAGCAGTTTAGCGGCTGGCGGAGCAAGATACAATGAGCAGTTCTTC
CDR3 protein: CASSLAAGGARYNEQFF

V gene: TRBV2
J gene: TRBJ1-3
D gene: .
clone size: .
CDR3 DNA: TGTGCCAGCAGTGCGACAGTTACCCCGAGCTCTGGAAACACCATATATTTT
CDR3 protein: CASSATVTPSSGNTIYF

V gene: TRBV14
J gene: TRBJ2-5
D gene: .
clone size: few
CDR3 DNA: TGTGCCAGCAGCCAGGACCGATTCGGGGACCAGTACTTC
CDR3 protein: CASSQDRFGDQYF

V gene: TRBV28
J gene: TRBJ1-6
D gene: .
clone size: few
CDR3 DNA: TGTGCCAGCAGTTCCCCGGGGGGTTCACCCCTCCACTTT
CDR3 protein: CASSSPGGSPLHF

V gene: TRBV7-6
J gene: TRBJ2-1
D gene: .
clone size: many
CDR3 DNA: TGTGCCAGCAGCCTCGTGGACAATGAGCAGTTCTTC
CDR3 protein: CASSLVDNEQFF

V gene: TRBV2
J gene: TRBJ2-4
D gene: TRBD2
clone size: many
CDR3 DNA: TGTGCCAGCAGTGATCGGGAGGGGGTAGTGAACATTCAGTACTTC
CDR3 protein: CASSDREGVVNIQYF

V gene: TRBV20-1
J gene: TRBJ1-2
D gene: .
clone size: many
CDR3 DNA: TGCAGTGCTAGGAGAGTTGGTGGCTACACCTTC
CDR3 protein: CSARRVGGYTF

V gene: TRBV7-2
J gene: TRBJ2-2
D gene: TRBD1
clone size: few
CDR3 DNA: TGTGCCAGCAGCCCCCAGGGGGAGGGGGAGCTGTTTTTT
CDR3 protein: CASSPQGEGELFF

V gene: TRBV19
J gene: TRBJ1-2
D gene: .
clone size: few
CDR3 DNA: TGTGCCAGAGACCAGGTTAACGATGGCTACACCTTC
CDR3 protein: CARDQVNDGYTF

V gene: TRBV12-3/TRBV12-4
J gene: TRBJ2-4
D gene: TRBD2
clone size: many
CDR3 DNA: TGTGCCAGCAGCTTTAGCGGGGCTCAAAACATTCAGTACTTC
CDR3 protein: CASSFSGAQNIQYF

V gene: TRBV12-3/TRBV12-4
J gene: TRBJ1-2
D gene: .
clone size: many
CDR3 DNA: TGTGCCAGCAGTTTGGGACAAGGGGTCTATGGCTACACCTTC
CDR3 protein: CASSLGQGVYGYTF

V gene: TRBV29-1
J gene: TRBJ1-2
D gene: TRBD1
clone size: .
CDR3 DNA: TGCAGCGTAGAACAGGGGGAGCATGGCTACACCTTC
CDR3 protein: CSVEQGEHGYTF

V gene: TRBV7-2
J gene: TRBJ2-5
D gene: .
clone size: many
CDR3 DNA: TGTGCCAGCAGCCCCTCCACCTGGGGGGAGACCCAGTACTTC
CDR3 protein: CASSPSTWGETQYF

V gene: TRBV11-3
J gene: TRBJ2-1
D gene: TRBD2
clone size: many
CDR3 DNA: TGTGCCAGCAGCTCCCAGCGGGGGGTCGATGAGCAGTTCTTC
CDR3 protein: CASSSQRGVDEQFF

V gene: TRBV2
J gene: TRBJ2-1
D gene: .
clone size: many
CDR3 DNA: TGTGCCAGCAGTTGGTGGGCGGAGAGCTCCTACAATGAGCAGTTCTTC
CDR3 protein: CASSWWAESSYNEQFF

V gene: TRBV28
J gene: TRBJ1-5
D gene: .
clone size: many
CDR3 DNA: TGTGCCAGCAGCCAGGGAATCCGCAATCAGCCCCAGCATTTT
CDR3 protein: CASSQGIRNQPQHF

V gene: TRBV24-1
J gene: TRBJ2-3
D gene: .
clone size: .
CDR3 DNA: TGTGCCACCAGAGATAGGGACAGCACAGATACGCAGTATTTT
CDR3 protein: CATRDRDSTDTQYF

V gene: TRBV5-1
J gene: TRBJ2-1
D gene: .
clone size: .
CDR3 DNA: TGCGCCAGCAGCCAGGACCGTGGGGCCCCGCAGTTCTTC
CDR3 protein: CASSQDRGAPQFF

V gene: TRBV5-1
J gene: TRBJ2-6
D gene: .
clone size: many
CDR3 DNA: TGCGCCAGCAGCTTGGGATCAGGACTCTCTGGGGCCAACGTCCTGACTTTC
CDR3 protein: CASSLGSGLSGANVLTF

V gene: TRBV27
J gene: TRBJ2-1
D gene: .
clone size: many
CDR3 DNA: TGTGCCAGCAGTACCCTACTAGTCAATGAGCAGTTCTTC
CDR3 protein: CASSTLLVNEQFF

V gene: TRBV29-1
J gene: TRBJ2-1
D gene: TRBD1
clone size: many
CDR3 DNA: TGCAGCGTCGAAGGGGCGACAGGGGACCCCTACAATGAGCAGTTCTTC
CDR3 protein: CSVEGATGDPYNEQFF

V gene: TRBV30
J gene: TRBJ2-7
D gene: .
clone size: many
CDR3 DNA: TGTGCCTGGTCTAAAGGGGCGGACCCTGGACCCTACGAGCAGTACTTC
CDR3 protein: CAWSKGADPGPYEQYF

V gene: TRBV10-2
J gene: TRBJ1-5
D gene: TRBD1
clone size: many
CDR3 DNA: TGCGCCAGCACAGAGGACAGGGCAAATCAGCCCCAGCATTTT
CDR3 protein: CASTEDRANQPQHF